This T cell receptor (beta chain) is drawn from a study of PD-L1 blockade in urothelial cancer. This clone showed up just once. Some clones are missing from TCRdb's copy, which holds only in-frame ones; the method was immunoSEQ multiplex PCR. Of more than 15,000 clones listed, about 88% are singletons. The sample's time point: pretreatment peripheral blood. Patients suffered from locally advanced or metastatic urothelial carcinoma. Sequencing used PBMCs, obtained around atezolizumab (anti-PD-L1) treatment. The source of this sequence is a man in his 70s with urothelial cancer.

CDR3 protein: CASSPGGMGGTQPQHF. The CDR3 DNA reads as TGTGCCAGCAGCCCAGGGGGTATGGGGGGTACTCAGCCCCAGCATTTT. V is TRBV7-8 and J is TRBJ1-5, with TRBD1 matching 7 bases. Trimming at V came to 5 bases and at J to 6 bases, leaving 13 bases not matched to a gene. The CDR3 loop spans 16 amino acids. Germline V gene lookup returns CDR1 SGHVS and CDR2 FQNEAQ.